Listed below are T cell receptor beta chains from one sample, sequenced in a study of PD-1 blockade in classical Hodgkin lymphoma. Repertoires were generated with immunoSEQ multiplex PCR, while TCRdb's copy carries only in-frame clones and drops some. The sample has 8,500 to 10,000 clones, more than 85% seen once; the top ten hold roughly 8.8%. The source material was CD8+ T cells from blood. The receptor source for this set is a human donor with classical Hodgkin lymphoma. The CDR3 runs from the conserved cysteine through the conserved F or W. D genes are given only for firm matches. Not every row has a clone size; where given, it reads once, few, many or a size class.

j_call: TRBJ1-1
d_call: .
v_call: TRBV29-1
clone_size: .
cdr3_aa: CSVEGIANTEAFF
cdr3_nt: TGCAGCGTTGAGGGGATCGCGAACACTGAAGCTTTCTTT

j_call: TRBJ2-3
d_call: .
v_call: TRBV7-8
clone_size: few
cdr3_aa: CASSLWLGAADTQYF
cdr3_nt: TGTGCCAGCAGCTTGTGGCTCGGTGCCGCAGATACGCAGTATTTT

j_call: TRBJ2-3
d_call: TRBD2
v_call: TRBV27
clone_size: .
cdr3_aa: CASSPQTSATDTQYF
cdr3_nt: TGTGCCAGCAGTCCCCAGACTAGCGCCACAGATACGCAGTATTTT

j_call: TRBJ2-1
d_call: .
v_call: TRBV4-2
clone_size: once
cdr3_aa: CASSQDLVGLSNEQFF
cdr3_nt: TGTGCCAGCAGCCAAGATCTTGTGGGACTCAGCAATGAGCAGTTCTTC

j_call: TRBJ2-5
d_call: TRBD2
v_call: TRBV9
clone_size: .
cdr3_aa: CASSAQGGLAQETQYF
cdr3_nt: TGTGCCAGCAGCGCCCAGGGGGGACTAGCGCAAGAGACCCAGTACTTC

j_call: TRBJ2-1
d_call: TRBD2
v_call: TRBV7-9
clone_size: once
cdr3_aa: CASSLTSGGYNEQFF
cdr3_nt: TGTGCCAGCAGCTTAACTAGCGGGGGCTACAATGAGCAGTTCTTC

j_call: TRBJ2-7
d_call: .
v_call: TRBV15
clone_size: .
cdr3_aa: CATSRTGRYEQYF
cdr3_nt: TGTGCCACCAGCAGGACAGGGAGGTACGAGCAGTACTTC

j_call: TRBJ1-1
d_call: .
v_call: TRBV4-1
clone_size: .
cdr3_aa: CASSLIDGTEAFF
cdr3_nt: TGCGCCAGCAGCCTAATCGACGGCACTGAAGCTTTCTTT

j_call: TRBJ1-1
d_call: .
v_call: TRBV19
clone_size: .
cdr3_aa: CASSSPPQGAEAFF
cdr3_nt: TGTGCCAGTAGTAGTCCTCCTCAGGGTGCTGAAGCTTTCTTT

j_call: TRBJ2-2
d_call: .
v_call: TRBV19
clone_size: .
cdr3_aa: CASSYGRGELFF
cdr3_nt: TGTGCCAGTAGTTATGGGAGAGGGGAGCTGTTTTTT

j_call: TRBJ2-3
d_call: TRBD1
v_call: TRBV15
clone_size: .
cdr3_aa: CATSRDGTGLSTQYF
cdr3_nt: TGTGCCACCAGCAGAGACGGGACAGGATTGAGTACGCAGTATTTT

j_call: TRBJ1-1
d_call: .
v_call: TRBV6-6
clone_size: .
cdr3_aa: CASSYDPNTEAFF
cdr3_nt: TGTGCCAGCAGTTACGACCCGAACACTGAAGCTTTCTTT

j_call: TRBJ1-1
d_call: .
v_call: TRBV19
clone_size: .
cdr3_aa: CASSIPQNTEAFF
cdr3_nt: TGTGCCAGTAGTATCCCACAGAACACTGAAGCTTTCTTT

j_call: TRBJ1-6
d_call: .
v_call: TRBV7-9
clone_size: few
cdr3_aa: CASRGAGEALHF
cdr3_nt: TGTGCCAGCAGAGGCGCAGGGGAGGCCCTCCACTTT

j_call: TRBJ2-3
d_call: TRBD1
v_call: TRBV11-2
clone_size: .
cdr3_aa: CASSSTQGTPLGTQYF
cdr3_nt: TGTGCCAGCAGCTCAACACAGGGGACCCCCCTTGGTACGCAGTATTTT

j_call: TRBJ1-2
d_call: .
v_call: TRBV9
clone_size: .
cdr3_aa: CASSSIVAGAYPGYGYTF
cdr3_nt: TGTGCCAGCAGCAGTATAGTTGCAGGGGCGTATCCTGGCTATGGCTACACCTTC

j_call: TRBJ1-6
d_call: .
v_call: TRBV7-9
clone_size: .
cdr3_aa: CASSLGLGSPYNSPLHF
cdr3_nt: TGTGCCAGCAGCTTAGGTTTGGGCTCGCCCTATAATTCACCCCTCCACTTT

j_call: TRBJ2-1
d_call: .
v_call: TRBV27
clone_size: .
cdr3_aa: CASSAGVYEQFF
cdr3_nt: TGTGCCAGCAGTGCAGGGGTGTATGAGCAGTTCTTC

j_call: TRBJ2-1
d_call: .
v_call: TRBV4-1
clone_size: once
cdr3_aa: CASSPLWSPESSYNEQFF
cdr3_nt: TGCGCCAGCAGCCCCCTCTGGAGTCCGGAAAGCTCCTACAATGAGCAGTTCTTC

j_call: TRBJ2-7
d_call: TRBD1
v_call: TRBV4-3
clone_size: .
cdr3_aa: CASSQVRDSSYEQYF
cdr3_nt: TGCGCCAGCAGCCAAGTCCGGGACAGCTCCTACGAGCAGTACTTC

j_call: TRBJ2-3
d_call: .
v_call: TRBV30
clone_size: once
cdr3_aa: CAWSAPGATQYF
cdr3_nt: TGTGCCTGGAGTGCCCCCGGAGCTACGCAGTATTTT

j_call: TRBJ2-3
d_call: TRBD1
v_call: TRBV5-5
clone_size: .
cdr3_aa: CASRRQGSTDTQYF
cdr3_nt: TGTGCCAGCAGGCGACAGGGCAGCACAGATACGCAGTATTTT

j_call: TRBJ1-2
d_call: .
v_call: TRBV5-1
clone_size: .
cdr3_aa: CASSLDDPGANYGYTF
cdr3_nt: TGCGCCAGCAGCTTGGACGACCCGGGCGCTAACTATGGCTACACCTTC

j_call: TRBJ2-3
d_call: .
v_call: TRBV9
clone_size: .
cdr3_aa: CASSVFSDSTDTQYF
cdr3_nt: TGTGCCAGCAGCGTATTTTCGGACAGCACAGATACGCAGTATTTT

j_call: TRBJ2-7
d_call: TRBD1
v_call: TRBV5-1
clone_size: .
cdr3_aa: CASPRGTLDRSYEQYF
cdr3_nt: TGCGCCAGCCCGAGGGGCACCCTGGACAGGAGCTACGAGCAGTACTTC

j_call: TRBJ2-5
d_call: .
v_call: TRBV11-2
clone_size: .
cdr3_aa: CASNSYWGQETQYF
cdr3_nt: TGTGCCAGCAACTCCTACTGGGGACAAGAGACCCAGTACTTC

j_call: TRBJ2-1
d_call: .
v_call: TRBV27
clone_size: .
cdr3_aa: CASSWGTASYNEQFF
cdr3_nt: TGTGCCAGCAGTTGGGGGACCGCATCCTACAATGAGCAGTTCTTC

j_call: TRBJ1-2
d_call: .
v_call: TRBV30
clone_size: .
cdr3_aa: CAWMAGTNYGYTF
cdr3_nt: TGTGCCTGGATGGCGGGTACGAACTATGGCTACACCTTC

j_call: TRBJ2-7
d_call: TRBD1
v_call: TRBV19
clone_size: .
cdr3_aa: CASSIEDRGPYEQYF
cdr3_nt: TGTGCCAGTAGTATAGAGGACAGGGGGCCCTACGAGCAGTACTTC

j_call: TRBJ2-2
d_call: TRBD1
v_call: TRBV11-2
clone_size: once
cdr3_aa: CASSFITGATGELFF
cdr3_nt: TGTGCCAGCAGCTTTATTACAGGGGCCACCGGGGAGCTGTTTTTT

j_call: TRBJ2-2
d_call: .
v_call: TRBV19
clone_size: .
cdr3_aa: CASIRNTGELFF
cdr3_nt: TGTGCCAGTATTAGGAACACCGGGGAGCTGTTTTTT

j_call: TRBJ2-7
d_call: TRBD2
v_call: TRBV27
clone_size: .
cdr3_aa: CASSKGTSGTYEQYF
cdr3_nt: TGTGCCAGCAGTAAAGGGACTAGCGGAACCTACGAGCAGTACTTC

j_call: TRBJ2-7
d_call: .
v_call: TRBV4-1
clone_size: .
cdr3_aa: CASSQRDRGPYEQYF
cdr3_nt: TGCGCCAGCAGCCAAAGGGATCGGGGGCCCTACGAGCAGTACTTC

j_call: TRBJ1-1
d_call: .
v_call: TRBV5-6
clone_size: .
cdr3_aa: CASSFFAWGTEAFF
cdr3_nt: TGTGCCAGCAGCTTCTTCGCTTGGGGCACTGAAGCTTTCTTT

j_call: TRBJ1-2
d_call: .
v_call: TRBV29-1
clone_size: .
cdr3_aa: CSVSTEGRNYGYTF
cdr3_nt: TGCAGCGTATCGACGGAGGGGAGAAACTATGGCTACACCTTC

j_call: TRBJ2-5
d_call: .
v_call: TRBV7-9
clone_size: .
cdr3_aa: CASQLEESQYF
cdr3_nt: TGTGCCAGCCAACTGGAGGAGAGCCAGTACTTC

j_call: TRBJ2-7
d_call: .
v_call: TRBV27
clone_size: .
cdr3_aa: CASSLSVAYEQYF
cdr3_nt: TGTGCCAGCAGTTTGAGCGTGGCTTACGAGCAGTACTTC

j_call: TRBJ1-2
d_call: .
v_call: TRBV9
clone_size: .
cdr3_aa: CASSAGNGYTF
cdr3_nt: TGTGCCAGCAGCGCAGGAAATGGCTACACCTTC

j_call: TRBJ2-1
d_call: TRBD2
v_call: TRBV19
clone_size: .
cdr3_aa: CASSRISGRGNEQFF
cdr3_nt: TGTGCCAGTAGTCGAATTAGCGGGAGGGGCAATGAGCAGTTCTTC

j_call: TRBJ2-7
d_call: .
v_call: TRBV5-4
clone_size: .
cdr3_aa: CASSLGIESAPYEQYF
cdr3_nt: TGTGCCAGCAGCTTGGGGATCGAATCCGCCCCCTACGAGCAGTACTTC

j_call: TRBJ2-7
d_call: TRBD1
v_call: TRBV7-9
clone_size: .
cdr3_aa: CATHRGPITEQYF
cdr3_nt: TGTGCCACCCACAGGGGCCCCATTACAGAGCAGTACTTC

j_call: TRBJ2-1
d_call: TRBD2
v_call: TRBV28
clone_size: .
cdr3_aa: CASVRGALVVSGQSWGLEQFF
cdr3_nt: TGTGCCAGCGTTCGTGGGGCCTTAGTGGTTAGCGGGCAATCTTGGGGCCTGGAGCAGTTCTTC

j_call: TRBJ1-1
d_call: .
v_call: TRBV5-6
clone_size: once
cdr3_aa: CASSFRRDAEAFF
cdr3_nt: TGTGCCAGCAGCTTCAGGAGGGACGCTGAAGCTTTCTTT

j_call: TRBJ2-7
d_call: .
v_call: TRBV19
clone_size: .
cdr3_aa: CASSPRDTSTSYEQYF
cdr3_nt: TGTGCCAGTAGCCCCCGGGACACCTCAACCTCCTACGAGCAGTACTTC

j_call: TRBJ2-4
d_call: TRBD1
v_call: TRBV2
clone_size: .
cdr3_aa: CASSLLDRGPKNIQYF
cdr3_nt: TGTGCCAGCAGTCTCCTGGACAGGGGGCCCAAAAACATTCAGTACTTC

j_call: TRBJ1-2
d_call: TRBD1
v_call: TRBV27
clone_size: .
cdr3_aa: CASSRQGNYGYTF
cdr3_nt: TGTGCCAGCAGCCGACAGGGAAACTATGGCTACACCTTC

j_call: TRBJ2-1
d_call: .
v_call: TRBV7-8
clone_size: few
cdr3_aa: CASSLSTVSYNEQFF
cdr3_nt: TGTGCCAGCAGCTTATCGACAGTCTCCTACAATGAGCAGTTCTTC

j_call: TRBJ2-1
d_call: TRBD2
v_call: TRBV4-1
clone_size: .
cdr3_aa: CASSQPLAGGPGEQFF
cdr3_nt: TGCGCCAGCAGCCAACCCCTAGCGGGAGGGCCGGGTGAGCAGTTCTTC

j_call: TRBJ2-7
d_call: .
v_call: TRBV5-4
clone_size: .
cdr3_aa: CASSLPDLAYEQYF
cdr3_nt: TGTGCCAGCAGCTTACCGGACTTAGCCTACGAGCAGTACTTC

j_call: TRBJ2-7
d_call: TRBD2
v_call: TRBV9
clone_size: .
cdr3_aa: CASSPGGGRTQQYF
cdr3_nt: TGTGCCAGCAGTCCTGGGGGCGGGAGGACTCAGCAGTACTTC

j_call: TRBJ1-4
d_call: .
v_call: TRBV27
clone_size: .
cdr3_aa: CASSSRQPTNEKLFF
cdr3_nt: TGTGCCAGCAGTTCGCGACAGCCAACTAATGAAAAACTGTTTTTT

j_call: TRBJ1-5
d_call: .
v_call: TRBV5-5
clone_size: .
cdr3_aa: CASRAESTLPQHF
cdr3_nt: TGTGCCAGCAGAGCGGAGAGCACCCTGCCCCAGCATTTT

j_call: TRBJ2-1
d_call: .
v_call: TRBV4-1
clone_size: .
cdr3_aa: CASSRTRDLSYNEQFF
cdr3_nt: TGCGCCAGCAGCCGCACCCGGGATCTCTCCTACAATGAGCAGTTCTTC